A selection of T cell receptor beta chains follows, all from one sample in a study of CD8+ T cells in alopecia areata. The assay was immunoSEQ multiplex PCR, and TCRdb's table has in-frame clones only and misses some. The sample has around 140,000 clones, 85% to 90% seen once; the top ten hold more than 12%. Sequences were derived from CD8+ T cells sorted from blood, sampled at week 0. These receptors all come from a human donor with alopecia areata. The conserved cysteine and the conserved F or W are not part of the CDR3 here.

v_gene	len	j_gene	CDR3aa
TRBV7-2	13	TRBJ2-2	ASSYIQGGSGELF
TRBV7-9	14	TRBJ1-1	ASSPRRLHGDTEAF
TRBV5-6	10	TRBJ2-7	ASSLGGHEQY
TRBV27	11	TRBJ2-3	ASSSDGGDTQY
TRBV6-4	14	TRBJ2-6	ASSDGRSSGANVLT
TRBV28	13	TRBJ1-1	ASSLRDDSLLRAF
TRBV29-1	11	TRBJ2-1	SVDGVIDNEQF
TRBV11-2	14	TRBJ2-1	ASSLEWALTYNEQF
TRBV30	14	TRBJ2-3	AWTPRASGSTDTQY
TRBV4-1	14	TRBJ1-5	ASSQGWGQGDQPQH
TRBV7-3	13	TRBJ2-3	ASSLPGSGTDTQY
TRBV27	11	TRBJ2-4	ASSLRSSNIQY
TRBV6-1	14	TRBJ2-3	ASSGGTGGLTDTQY
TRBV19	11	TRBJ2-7	ASGSAGGYEQY
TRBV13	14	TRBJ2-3	ASSEGDGQFTDTQY
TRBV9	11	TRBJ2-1	ASSPGSYNEQF
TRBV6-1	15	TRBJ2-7	ASSEVAAGGLLYEQY
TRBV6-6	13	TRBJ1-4	ASSPRDRTNEKLF